Only a few counts were recorded for the clone carrying this TCR beta chain. These data belong to a study of identical twins. One entry per CDR3 protein, called by TCRdb with MiXCR from the 5' RACE reads. The sample lists roughly 240,000 distinct CDR3 sequences, 6.5% to 9% seen once, with about 5.6% in the top ten. Per germline, CDR1 MNHEY and CDR2 SMNVEV (reference sequence). The junction had 5 bases not matched to a gene; V was cut back by 3 bases and J by 2 bases. The CDR3 is 16 residues long. Donors were all healthy Caucasians. These data also formed part of another study, on yellow fever vaccine responses in identical twins. That report notes: Twins reportedly appeared to share part of their vaccine T cell response while keeping part individual.

This TCR derives from a woman under 30 in good health. The V and J genes are TRBV27 and TRBJ2-1; 9 bases agree with TRBD2. The sequencing sample was made of CD8+ T cells sorted from blood. CDR3 coding DNA: TGTGCCAGCAGTTTTACGCTAGCGGGAACCTACAATGAGCAGTTCTTC. It yields the protein CASSFTLAGTYNEQFF.